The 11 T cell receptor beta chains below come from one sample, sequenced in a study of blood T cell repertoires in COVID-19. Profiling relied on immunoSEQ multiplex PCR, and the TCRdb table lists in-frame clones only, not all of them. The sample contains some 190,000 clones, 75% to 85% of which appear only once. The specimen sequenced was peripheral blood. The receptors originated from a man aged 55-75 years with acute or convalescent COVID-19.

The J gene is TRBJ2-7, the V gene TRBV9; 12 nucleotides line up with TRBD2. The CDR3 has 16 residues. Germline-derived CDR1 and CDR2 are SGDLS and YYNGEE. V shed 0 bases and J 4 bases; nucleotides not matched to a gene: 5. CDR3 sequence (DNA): TGTGCCAGCAGCGTAGACCTAGCGGGGGGGCCTTACGAGCAGTACTTC. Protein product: CASSVDLAGGPYEQYF. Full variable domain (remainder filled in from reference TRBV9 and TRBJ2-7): DSGVTQTPKHLITATGQRVTLRCSPRSGDLSVYWYQQSLDQGLQFLIQYYNGEERAKGNILERFSAQQFPDLHSELNLSSLELGDSALYFCASSVDLAGGPYEQYFGPGTRLTVT.

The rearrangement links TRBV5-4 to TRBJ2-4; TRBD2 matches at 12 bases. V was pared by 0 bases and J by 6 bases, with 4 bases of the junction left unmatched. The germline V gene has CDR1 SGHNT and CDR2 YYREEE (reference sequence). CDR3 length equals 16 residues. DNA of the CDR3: TGTGCCAGCAGCTTGGAGGCTAGCGGGGGGGGAAACATTCAGTACTTC. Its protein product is CASSLEASGGGNIQYF.

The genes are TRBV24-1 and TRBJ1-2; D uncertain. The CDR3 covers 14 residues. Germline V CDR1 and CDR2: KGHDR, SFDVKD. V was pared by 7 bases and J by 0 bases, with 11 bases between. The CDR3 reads CATSIAGANYGYTF. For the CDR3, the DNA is TGTGCCACCAGCATTGCTGGAGCTAACTATGGCTACACCTTC.

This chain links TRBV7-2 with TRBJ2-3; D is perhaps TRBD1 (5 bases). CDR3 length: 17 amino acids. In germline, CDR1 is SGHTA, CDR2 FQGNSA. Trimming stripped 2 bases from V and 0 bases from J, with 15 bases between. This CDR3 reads CASSLIGDPRSTDTQYF. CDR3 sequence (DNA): TGTGCCAGCAGCTTAATAGGGGATCCCAGAAGCACAGATACGCAGTATTTT.

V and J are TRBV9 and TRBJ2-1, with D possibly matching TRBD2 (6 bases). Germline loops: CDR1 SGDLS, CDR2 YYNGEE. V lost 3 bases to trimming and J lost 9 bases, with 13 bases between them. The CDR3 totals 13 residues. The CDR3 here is CASSAGGESEQFF. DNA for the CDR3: TGTGCCAGCAGCGCCGGGGGAGAGAGTGAGCAGTTCTTC.

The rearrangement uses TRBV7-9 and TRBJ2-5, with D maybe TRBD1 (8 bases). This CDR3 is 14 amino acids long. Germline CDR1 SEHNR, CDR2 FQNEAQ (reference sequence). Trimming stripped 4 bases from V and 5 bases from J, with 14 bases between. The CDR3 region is CASSSDREGETQYF. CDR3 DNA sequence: TGTGCCAGCAGCTCGGACAGGGAGGGGGAGACCCAGTACTTC. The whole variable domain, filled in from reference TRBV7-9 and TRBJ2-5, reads DTGVSQNPRHKITKRGQNVTFRCDPISEHNRLYWYRQTLGQGPEFLTYFQNEAQLEKSRLLSDRFSAERPKGSFSTLEIQRTEQGDSAMYLCASSSDREGETQYFGPGTRLLVL.

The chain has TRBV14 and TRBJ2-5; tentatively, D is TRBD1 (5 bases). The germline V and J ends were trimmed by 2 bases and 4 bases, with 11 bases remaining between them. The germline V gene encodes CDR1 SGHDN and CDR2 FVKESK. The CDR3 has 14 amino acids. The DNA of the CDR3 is TGTGCCAGCAGCCAACAGGGTTCAAGAGAGACCCAGTACTTC. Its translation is CASSQQGSRETQYF.

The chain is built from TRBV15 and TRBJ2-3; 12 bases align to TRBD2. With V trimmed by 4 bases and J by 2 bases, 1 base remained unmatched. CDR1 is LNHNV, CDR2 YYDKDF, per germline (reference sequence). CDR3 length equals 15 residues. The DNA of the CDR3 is TGTGCCACCAGCACTAGCGGGGGGGCCACAGATACGCAGTATTTT. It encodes CATSTSGGATDTQYF.

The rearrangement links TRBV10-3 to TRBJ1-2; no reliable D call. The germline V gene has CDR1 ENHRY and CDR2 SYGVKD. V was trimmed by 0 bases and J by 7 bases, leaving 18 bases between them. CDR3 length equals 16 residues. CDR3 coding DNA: TGTGCCATCAGTGAGTCGCTATTAGTACAGAATGCTGGCTACACCTTC. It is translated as CAISESLLVQNAGYTF.

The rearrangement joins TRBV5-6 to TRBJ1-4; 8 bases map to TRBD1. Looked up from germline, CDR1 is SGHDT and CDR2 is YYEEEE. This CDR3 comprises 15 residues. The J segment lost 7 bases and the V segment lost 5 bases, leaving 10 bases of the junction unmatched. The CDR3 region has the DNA TGTGCCAGCAGTCGGGACAGGACCGGGGGTGAAAAACTGTTTTTT. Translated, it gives CASSRDRTGGEKLFF. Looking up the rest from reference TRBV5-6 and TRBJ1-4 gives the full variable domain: DAGVTQSPTHLIKTRGQQVTLRCSPKSGHDTVSWYQQALGQGPQFIFQYYEEEERQRGNFPDRFSGHQFPNYSSELNVNALLLGDSALYLCASSRDRTGGEKLFFGSGTQLSVL.

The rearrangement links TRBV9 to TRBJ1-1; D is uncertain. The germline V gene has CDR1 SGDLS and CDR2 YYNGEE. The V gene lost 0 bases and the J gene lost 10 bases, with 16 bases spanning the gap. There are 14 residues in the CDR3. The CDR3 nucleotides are TGTGCCAGCAGCGTAGGTGTGTCTACTGGTGTAGCTTTCTTT. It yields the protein CASSVGVSTGVAFF.